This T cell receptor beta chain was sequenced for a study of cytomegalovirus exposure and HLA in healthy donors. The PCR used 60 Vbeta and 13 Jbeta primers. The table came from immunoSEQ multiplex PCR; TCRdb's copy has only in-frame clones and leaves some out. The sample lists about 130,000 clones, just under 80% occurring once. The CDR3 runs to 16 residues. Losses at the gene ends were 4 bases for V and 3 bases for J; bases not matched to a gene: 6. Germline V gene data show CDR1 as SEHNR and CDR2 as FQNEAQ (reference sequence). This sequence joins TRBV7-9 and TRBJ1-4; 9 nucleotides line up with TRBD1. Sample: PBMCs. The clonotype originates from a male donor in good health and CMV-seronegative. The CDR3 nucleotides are TGTGCCAGCAGCTCACAGGGGGCCGGGGCTAATGAAAAACTGTTTTTT. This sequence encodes CASSSQGAGANEKLFF.